Each of the 28 T cell receptor beta chains below was sequenced from the same sample in a study of a mutant IDH1 vaccine in newly diagnosed glioma. These receptors lack a known antigen. Described time point: week 11, during vaccination. Every single dose of the vaccine, 300 ug of mutant IDH1 20-mer peptide, came with topical imiquimod. The assay was immunoSEQ multiplex PCR, and TCRdb's table has in-frame clones only and misses some. This sample has 40,000 or so clones, with about four fifths found just once. The specimen was PBMCs, collected from a glioma patient whose treatment included an IDH1 peptide vaccine. The receptors originated from a man aged 40-55 years with glioma.

The sample holds one count of this clone. This chain links TRBV29-1 with TRBJ2-7; D might be TRBD2 (6 bases). The germline V and J ends were trimmed by 4 bases and 0 bases, with 10 bases remaining between them. Germline V lookup: CDR1 SQVTM, CDR2 ANQGSEA. The CDR3 is made up of 13 amino acids. This CDR3 is CSVGRETSYEQYF. The CDR3 DNA reads TGCAGCGTTGGGAGGGAGACCTCCTACGAGCAGTACTTC.

This chain uses TRBV14 with TRBJ2-7, with 16 bases aligning to TRBD2. The CDR3 totals 15 residues. The junction had 7 bases not matched to a gene; V was cut back by 8 bases and J by 6 bases. From germline, CDR1 is SGHDN and CDR2 FVKESK. In nucleotides, the CDR3 is TGTGCCAGCCGCGGGACTAGCGGGAGGGCCGGCGAGCAGTACTTC. Its translation is CASRGTSGRAGEQYF.

The chain has TRBV27 and TRBJ2-5; TRBD1 aligns across 9 bases. This CDR3 region has 14 residues. Losses at the gene ends were 5 bases for V and 5 bases for J; bases not matched to a gene: 6. Germline CDR1 and CDR2: MNHEY and SMNVEV (reference sequence). For the CDR3, the DNA is TGTGCCAGCAGTCTGGACAGGGGCCGGGAGACCCAGTACTTC. The encoded protein is CASSLDRGRETQYF.

This chain links TRBV7-8 with TRBJ2-3, with 9 bases identical to TRBD1. Germline-derived CDR1 and CDR2 are SGHVS and FQNEAQ. The CDR3 consists of 16 residues. V gave up 6 bases and J gave up 5 bases; unmatched junction bases: 12. The CDR3 DNA sequence: TGTGCCAGCAGTTTAAATTACAGGGGGCAAGGAGATACGCAGTATTTT. Amino acid sequence: CASSLNYRGQGDTQYF.

The gene calls are TRBV11-1 and TRBJ2-7; 7 bases agree with TRBD2. The germline V gene has CDR1 SGHAT and CDR2 FQDESV (reference sequence). J lost 4 bases, V lost 2 bases, and 5 bases had no gene match. The CDR3 has 14 residues. DNA for the CDR3: TGTGCCAGCAGCTTACCGGGGCGGGGGTACGAGCAGTACTTC. This encodes CASSLPGRGYEQYF.

This clone was seen just once. J is TRBJ2-3 and V is TRBV5-5; 8 bases fit TRBD2. J gave up 2 bases and V 2 bases, and 7 bases lay outside the gene matches. Germline lookup yields CDR1 SGHKS and CDR2 YYEKEE (reference sequence). This CDR3 has 16 amino acids. The CDR3 here is CASSFGTSGYTDTQYF. CDR3 DNA sequence: TGTGCCAGCAGCTTTGGTACTAGCGGATACACAGATACGCAGTATTTT.

This rearrangement joins TRBV30 to TRBJ1-4, with a possible D match to TRBD1 (6 bases). Germline assignment: CDR1 GTSNPN and CDR2 SVGIG (reference sequence). The CDR3 extends over 12 amino acids. CDR3 nucleotide sequence: TGTAGCTCGCAGGGGAATTGGGAAAAACTGTTTTTT. Protein product: CSSQGNWEKLFF.

This clone is a singleton in its sample. V and J are TRBV4-1 and TRBJ2-7, with TRBD2 identical over 14 bases. Per germline, CDR1 MGHRA and CDR2 YSYEKL. The CDR3 is 17 residues long. Losses at the gene ends were 4 bases for V and 1 base for J; bases not matched to a gene: 6. The CDR3 loop is CASSRSGLAGESYEQYF. The CDR3 DNA sequence: TGCGCCAGCAGCCGATCGGGACTAGCGGGAGAGTCCTACGAGCAGTACTTC.

The V gene is TRBV4-1, the J gene TRBJ2-5, with no clear D. In germline, CDR1 is MGHRA, CDR2 YSYEKL. The CDR3 is 14 amino acids. The V end was cut by 1 base, the J end by 5 bases, with 11 bases between. The CDR3 DNA sequence: TGCGCCAGCAGCCAAGGGCTAAGGGATGAGACCCAGTACTTC. Amino acids: CASSQGLRDETQYF.

The chain links TRBV14 to TRBJ2-3; the D is unclear. CDR3 length: 14 amino acids. Germline-derived CDR1 and CDR2 are SGHDN and FVKESK. With 2 bases removed from V and 3 bases from J, the gap between germline ends came to 9 bases. CDR3 region: CASSQLAGTDTQYF. The CDR3 region has the DNA TGTGCCAGCAGCCAACTTGCTGGTACAGATACGCAGTATTTT.

The chain links TRBV7-6 to TRBJ2-7, with no clear D. CDR3 length equals 14 residues. Germline CDR1 is SGHVS and CDR2 is FNYEAQ. V was pared by 6 bases and J by 6 bases, with 18 bases between. CDR3 DNA: TGTGCCAGCAGTCCCCATGACCTCAAGACCGAGCAGTACTTC. Encoded protein: CASSPHDLKTEQYF. Based on the CDR3 plus reference TRBV7-6 and TRBJ2-7, the full variable domain is GAGVSQSPRYKVTKRGQDVALRCDPISGHVSLYWYRQALGQGPEFLTYFNYEAQQDKSGLPNDRFSAERPEGSISTLTIQRTEQRDSAMYRCASSPHDLKTEQYFGPGTRLTVT.

The CDR3 DNA reads as TGTGCCATCGACGGGGGGGCCAACGAGCAGTTCTTC. Translating gives CAIDGGANEQFF. The gene calls are TRBV10-3 and TRBJ2-1; 8 bases fit TRBD2. The CDR3 consists of 12 residues. The V gene's germline CDR1 is ENHRY and CDR2 SYGVKD. J gave up 10 bases and V 8 bases, and 7 bases lay outside the gene matches.

This chain connects TRBV18 to TRBJ1-1; no reliable D call. The germline V and J ends were trimmed by 2 bases and 3 bases, with 7 bases remaining between them. Germline lookup yields CDR1 KGHSH and CDR2 LQKENI. The CDR3 has 13 residues. This CDR3 is CASSPGSDTEAFF. DNA of the CDR3: TGTGCCAGCTCACCAGGATCGGACACTGAAGCTTTCTTT.

The chain is built from TRBV14 and TRBJ2-2, with TRBD2 identical over 14 bases. Trimming removed 4 bases from V and 10 bases from J; junction bases left unmatched: 8. Per germline, CDR1 SGHDN and CDR2 FVKESK. The CDR3 covers 16 residues. The CDR3 sequence is CASSLTSGRALEELFF. The CDR3 nucleotides read TGTGCCAGCAGCCTGACTAGCGGGAGGGCCCTTGAGGAGCTGTTTTTT.

J is TRBJ1-2 and V is TRBV18; no firm D call. Per germline, CDR1 KGHSH and CDR2 LQKENI. V dropped 3 bases and J dropped 8 bases, with 13 bases sitting between them. There are 13 residues in the CDR3. CDR3 DNA: TGTGCCAGCTCACCGGGCGGAACGTTCGGCTACACCTTC. Its protein product is CASSPGGTFGYTF.

The chain uses TRBV6-5 and TRBJ1-2; D gene unclear. The CDR3 consists of 15 residues. The V gene's germline CDR1 is MNHEY and CDR2 SVGAGI. V lost 6 bases and J lost 1, with 15 bases in between. CDR3: CASREYRYLNYGYTF. DNA for the CDR3: TGTGCCAGCAGGGAATACAGATATCTTAACTATGGCTACACCTTC.

V and J are TRBV2 and TRBJ1-4; D may be TRBD1 (6 bases). Germline V gene lookup returns CDR1 SNHLY and CDR2 FYNNEI. V was pared by 6 bases and J by 8 bases, with 10 bases between. The length of the CDR3 is 12 residues. Written as DNA, the CDR3 is TGTGCCAGCAGGGGGACACCGGAAAAACTGTTTTTT. As protein: CASRGTPEKLFF.

The V call is TRBV7-9, the J call TRBJ1-2; D may be TRBD1 (5 bases). V was trimmed by 3 bases and J by 3 bases, leaving 8 bases between them. Germline values: CDR1 SEHNR, CDR2 FQNEAQ (reference sequence). CDR3 length: 13 residues. The CDR3 spells CASSFGGDYGYTF. In DNA form, the CDR3 reads TGTGCCAGCAGCTTCGGGGGGGACTATGGCTACACCTTC.

The rearrangement uses TRBV29-1 and TRBJ2-4; tentative D call: TRBD1 (6 bases). Trimming took 2 bases from V and 1 from J, leaving 9 bases between them. Germline CDR1 is SQVTM and CDR2 is ANQGSEA. CDR3 length: 14 amino acids. CDR3 residues: CSVEQGTAKNIQYF. The CDR3, as DNA: TGCAGCGTTGAACAGGGGACGGCCAAAAACATTCAGTACTTC.

This clone was picked up a small number of times. The chain has TRBV12-5 and TRBJ2-1; 10 bases are shared with TRBD1. The CDR3 length is 12 residues. Germline V lookup: CDR1 LGHNT, CDR2 FRNRAP. The ends lost 5 bases at V and 13 bases at J; junction bases unmatched: 5. The CDR3 loop is CASGPGDRGQFF. The CDR3 nucleotides read TGTGCTAGTGGTCCGGGGGACAGGGGACAGTTCTTC.

This clone was found a few times. The rearrangement uses TRBV5-1 and TRBJ2-5; a possible D gene is TRBD2 (6 bases). V dropped 2 bases and J dropped 1 base, with 6 bases sitting between them. Per germline, CDR1 SGHRS and CDR2 YFSETQ. The CDR3 is 13 amino acids. For the CDR3, the DNA is TGCGCCAGCAGCTTCGGGGGCCAAGAGACCCAGTACTTC. This encodes CASSFGGQETQYF.

This clone was counted once. The rearrangement joins TRBV5-1 to TRBJ2-5; TRBD2 agrees at 14 bases. CDR3 size: 18 residues. V dropped 5 bases and J dropped 3; count of bases not matched to a gene: 12. CDR1 SGHRS and CDR2 YFSETQ come from the germline V gene. The CDR3 sequence is CASSLNPGLAGAKETQYF. The CDR3 DNA sequence: TGCGCCAGCAGTTTGAATCCGGGACTAGCGGGGGCAAAAGAGACCCAGTACTTC. The full variable domain, its missing parts supplied by reference TRBV5-1 and TRBJ2-5, is KAGVTQTPRYLIKTRGQQVTLSCSPISGHRSVSWYQQTPGQGLQFLFEYFSETQRNKGNFPGRFSGRQFSNSRSEMNVSTLELGDSALYLCASSLNPGLAGAKETQYFGPGTRLLVL.

The rearrangement links TRBV4-3 to TRBJ2-2; D is uncertain. Germline V CDR1 and CDR2: LGHNA, YSLEER. This CDR3 comprises 16 residues. Deletions cut 2 bases from V and 2 bases from J, with 12 bases between. CDR3 DNA sequence: TGCGCCAGCAGCCAAACTCCGGGCCTTAACACCGGGGAGCTGTTTTTT. Amino acids: CASSQTPGLNTGELFF.

J is TRBJ1-2 and V is TRBV27; D unresolved. Germline CDR1 and CDR2: MNHEY and SMNVEV (reference sequence). V lost 6 bases, J lost 2 bases, and 10 bases lay in between. The CDR3 spans 13 residues. CDR3 sequence (DNA): TGTGCCAGCAGACTACAGCGGAACTATGGCTACACCTTC. Protein: CASRLQRNYGYTF.

The chain joins TRBV5-1 to TRBJ2-5, with 14 bases that match TRBD2. CDR1 is SGHRS, CDR2 YFSETQ, per germline. V dropped 4 bases and J dropped 3; count of bases not matched to a gene: 2. This CDR3 has 15 residues. Here the CDR3 reads CASSRGLAGEETQYF. DNA of the CDR3: TGCGCCAGCAGCAGGGGACTAGCGGGAGAAGAGACCCAGTACTTC. Variable domain in full (rest from reference TRBV5-1 and TRBJ2-5): KAGVTQTPRYLIKTRGQQVTLSCSPISGHRSVSWYQQTPGQGLQFLFEYFSETQRNKGNFPGRFSGRQFSNSRSEMNVSTLELGDSALYLCASSRGLAGEETQYFGPGTRLLVL.

V gene TRBV9 combines with J gene TRBJ2-5; unclear D gene. Trimming removed 0 bases from V and 5 bases from J, with 8 bases in between. Germline V gene lookup returns CDR1 SGDLS and CDR2 YYNGEE. The CDR3 consists of 13 residues. CDR3 sequence reads: CASSVVSSETQYF. For the CDR3, the DNA is TGTGCCAGCAGCGTAGTGAGTAGCGAGACCCAGTACTTC.

This chain joins TRBV21-1 and TRBJ1-1. TRBV21-1 is marked as a pseudogene. The CDR3 has 12 amino acids. CDR3 nucleotide sequence: TGTGCCAGCACCCCTGGGGGGGATGGGGCTTTCTTT. Translated, it gives CASTPGGDGAFF.

The rearrangement uses TRBV18 and TRBJ2-7; D remains unclear. Germline CDR1 and CDR2: KGHSH and LQKENI. The CDR3 totals 15 residues. Trimming took 3 bases from V and 6 from J, leaving 18 bases between them. CDR3 nucleotide sequence: TGTGCCAGCTCACCCTCCTCTTATGGGCTCGTCGAGCAGTACTTC. This codes for CASSPSSYGLVEQYF.